These 6 T cell receptor beta chains were all obtained from the same sample, sequenced in a study of tumor-infiltrating lymphocytes in primary liver carcinoma. Total RNA amounting to approximately 460 ng was the source from which TCR beta cDNA was made with a constant-region primer. What produced the TCR beta libraries was three nested multiplex PCR rounds using slightly modified ARM-PCR. Both of the initial two PCR rounds ran for nine to eleven cycles and employed TRBV1-TRBV30 forward primers alongside a C-beta reverse primer. TCRdb recomputed calls from the multiplex PCR reads with MiXCR, one row per CDR3 protein. The sample includes roughly 20,000 distinct CDR3 sequences, 60% to 80% of them seen just once. From roughly 21-30 mg of unsorted bulk tissue, DNA and RNA were co-extracted together. What was sequenced was liver tumor tissue from sampling region 4. The subset is: tumor region T4, right-lateral pole. The receptors derive from a woman aged 25 to 45 with primary liver carcinoma and hepatitis B virus infection.

On this clonotype: A clone one base away is much larger, so this may be a read error. The V and J genes are TRBV14 and TRBJ2-2; the D gene is possibly TRBD2 (5 bases). This CDR3 is 14 amino acids long. Germline assignment: CDR1 SGHDN and CDR2 FVKESK. The CDR3 nucleotides are TGTGCCATCATCCCAGGACGGAACACCGGGGAGCCGTTTTTT. Its translation: CAIIPGRNTGEPFF. The variable domain in full, with the rest retrieved from reference TRBV14 and TRBJ2-2, is EAGVTQFPSHSVIEKGQTVTLRCDPISGHDNLYWYRRVMGKEIKFLLHFVKESKQDESGMPNNRFLAERTGGTYSTLKVQPAELEDSGVYFCAIIPGRNTGEPFFGEGSRLTVL.

This clonotype came up many times. The chain employs TRBV28 and TRBJ1-2, with D possibly TRBD1 on 6 matching bases. The length of the CDR3 is 13 residues. The V end was cut by 6 bases, the J end by 8 bases, with 16 bases between. Germline CDR1 is MDHEN and CDR2 is SYDVKM. CDR3 nucleotides: TGTGCCAGCAGGAATACACAGGGCCGGGGCTACACCTTC. Translated, it gives CASRNTQGRGYTF.

Comments on this clonotype: One junction end disagrees with the germline gene, perhaps due to a read error. The chain couples TRBV4-3 to TRBJ1-2, with D possibly being TRBD1 (5 bases). Germline lookup yields CDR1 LGHNA and CDR2 YSLEER. CDR3 size: 20 residues. The CDR3 DNA sequence: TGCGCCAGCCACCAAGGCGAAGGAAGGGGAAGGACCGCTACTAACTATGGCTACACATTC. It is translated as CASHQGEGRGRTATNYGYTF.

Points on this clonotype: One end of the junction varies from germline; a read error may be responsible. V usage is TRBV14 and J usage is TRBJ2-2; the D gene is possibly TRBD2 (5 bases). This CDR3 has 14 amino acids. CDR1 is SGHDN and CDR2 is FVKESK in the germline V gene. DNA for the CDR3: TGTGCCAGCAGTCTAGGACGGAACACCGGGGAGCTGCTTTTT. It yields the protein CASSLGRNTGELLF.

In the case of this clonotype: Germline and junction disagree at one end, which may indicate a read error. The rearrangement joins TRBV11-2 to TRBJ1-4; no firm D call. Germline loops: CDR1 SGHAT, CDR2 FQNNGV. The CDR3 consists of 12 residues. As DNA, the CDR3 is TGTGCCAGCAGCCCATGGGAGGGAAAACTGTTATTT. Its translation is CASSPWEGKLLF.

Regarding this clonotype: The germline gene is not matched at one end of the junction; a read error may be the cause. J is TRBJ2-2 and V is TRBV4-3; D is possibly TRBD2 (6 bases). Germline loops: CDR1 LGHNA, CDR2 YSLEER. This CDR3 contains 19 residues. CDR3 bases: TGCGCCAACAGCGTACTAGCTGGAGGGTCCCGTTCGAACACCGGGGAGCTGTTTTTT. Translation: CANSVLAGGSRSNTGELFF.